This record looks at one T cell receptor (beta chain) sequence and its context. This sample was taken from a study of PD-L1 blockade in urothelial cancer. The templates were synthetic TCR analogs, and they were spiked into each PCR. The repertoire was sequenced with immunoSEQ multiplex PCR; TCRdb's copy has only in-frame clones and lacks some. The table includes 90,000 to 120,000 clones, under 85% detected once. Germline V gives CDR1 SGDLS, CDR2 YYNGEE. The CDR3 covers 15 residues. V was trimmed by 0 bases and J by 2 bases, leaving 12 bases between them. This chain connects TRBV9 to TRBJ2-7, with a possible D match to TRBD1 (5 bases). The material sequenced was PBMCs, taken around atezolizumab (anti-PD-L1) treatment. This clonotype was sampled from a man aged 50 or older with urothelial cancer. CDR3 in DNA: TGTGCCAGCAGCGTAGGGGGCGATTTGACCTACGAGCAGTACTTC. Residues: CASSVGGDLTYEQYF.